Below are 22 T cell receptor beta chains sequenced from a single sample in a study of cytomegalovirus exposure and HLA in healthy donors. The PCR used 60 Vbeta and 13 Jbeta primers. Only in-frame clones appear in the TCRdb table, and some are missing; sequencing was by immunoSEQ multiplex PCR. The table lists approximately 130,000 clones, 75% to 90% of them singletons, with 1.5% to 1.9% in the top ten. The sequencing sample was made of PBMCs. The receptors come from a man in his forties or fifties in good health and CMV-seronegative.

The chain couples TRBV15 to TRBJ2-5; 7 bases fit TRBD2. CDR3 size: 15 residues. V trimming: 5 bases; J trimming: 5 bases; junction bases outside the gene matches: 11. Germline V gene lookup returns CDR1 LNHNV and CDR2 YYDKDF (reference sequence). The chain's CDR3 is CATSWGGSYGETQYF. DNA of the CDR3: TGTGCCACCAGCTGGGGGGGTTCGTACGGGGAGACCCAGTACTTC.

V and J are TRBV7-9 and TRBJ1-1; D is uncertain. The germline V gene has CDR1 SEHNR and CDR2 FQNEAQ (reference sequence). Deletions cut 5 bases from V and 1 base from J, with 5 bases between. CDR3 length: 12 residues. CDR3 residues: CASSQRNTEAFF. The CDR3 DNA reads TGTGCCAGCAGCCAGCGGAACACTGAAGCTTTCTTT.

With regard to this clone: A read error may produce the germline difference seen at one junction end. The chain joins TRBV7-9 to TRBJ2-1, with 10 positions matching TRBD2. In germline, CDR1 is SEHNR, CDR2 FQNEAQ (reference sequence). This CDR3 spans 16 amino acids. CDR3 amino acids: CSSSPGLATGYDEQFF. As DNA, the CDR3 is TGTTCCAGCAGCCCGGGACTAGCGACAGGTTATGATGAGCAGTTCTTC.

The chain carries TRBV14 and TRBJ1-2, with D hard to call. The CDR3 has 16 amino acids. The V end lost 1 base, the J end lost 7 bases, and 19 bases lay between the germline ends. CDR1 and CDR2 from the germline V gene are SGHDN and FVKESK. This CDR3 reads CASSQVAGASTTGYTF. DNA for the CDR3: TGTGCCAGCAGCCAAGTTGCGGGAGCTTCGACTACTGGCTACACCTTC.

There are a few counts of this clone. The chain links TRBV15 to TRBJ2-3, with 8 nucleotides matching TRBD1. This CDR3 spans 14 amino acids. The ends lost 6 bases at V and 5 bases at J; junction bases unmatched: 7. From germline, CDR1 is LNHNV and CDR2 YYDKDF (reference sequence). The CDR3 reads CATRKDRAVDTQYF. CDR3 sequence (DNA): TGTGCCACCAGAAAGGACAGGGCGGTAGATACGCAGTATTTT.

The chain is built from TRBV9 and TRBJ2-1, with D maybe TRBD2 (6 bases). Germline lookup yields CDR1 SGDLS and CDR2 YYNGEE. The V end was cut by 3 bases, the J end by 7 bases, with 14 bases between. CDR3 length: 14 residues. As DNA, the CDR3 is TGTGCCAGCAGCGCCCAGGCCGGAGGGAATGAGCAGTTCTTC. Translating it yields CASSAQAGGNEQFF.

V and J are TRBV30 and TRBJ2-3; perhaps TRBD2 as D (7 bases). CDR1 GTSNPN and CDR2 SVGIG come from the germline V gene (reference sequence). V was shortened by 4 bases and J by 4 bases, with 24 bases between the two germline ends. This CDR3 comprises 17 residues. The CDR3 nucleotides are TGTGCCTGGACCGCCCCCGCGTGGGGGGGCGGGCCAGATACGCAGTATTTT. This sequence encodes CAWTAPAWGGGPDTQYF.

V is TRBV9 and J is TRBJ2-3; 9 nucleotides line up with TRBD2. The CDR3 spans 15 residues. V lost 2 bases and J lost 1; bases outside the gene matches: 2. CDR1 SGDLS and CDR2 YYNGEE come from the germline V gene. The CDR3 nucleotides are TGTGCCAGCAGCGTTGAGCGGGGGGGCACAGATACGCAGTATTTT. This gives the protein CASSVERGGTDTQYF.

This chain uses TRBV7-3 with TRBJ2-1, with D maybe TRBD2 (6 bases). This CDR3 contains 13 residues. Trimming removed 0 bases at V and 10 bases at J, with 10 bases between. In germline, CDR1 is SGHTA, CDR2 FQGTGA. In nucleotides, the CDR3 is TGTGCCAGCAGCTTAACCGGCGCGGGGGAGCAGTTCTTC. It translates to CASSLTGAGEQFF.

This clone was detected only a few times. The chain recombines TRBV7-6 with TRBJ1-2; D is perhaps TRBD1 (5 bases). CDR1 is SGHVS and CDR2 is FNYEAQ in the germline V gene. The CDR3 covers 15 residues. Deletions cut 3 bases from V and 8 bases from J, with 19 bases between. DNA of the CDR3: TGTGCCAGCAGCTTGGACATCGTAGGGTTGGGAGGCTACACCTTC. This translates into CASSLDIVGLGGYTF.

CDR3 nucleotides: TGCGCCAGCAGCCAAGCATTTAGCGGGAGTCTTGATGAGCAGTTCTTC. This sequence encodes CASSQAFSGSLDEQFF. This rearrangement joins TRBV4-1 to TRBJ2-1; 9 bases are a match to TRBD2. CDR1 is MGHRA and CDR2 is YSYEKL in the germline V gene. V was pared by 1 base and J by 8 bases, with 9 bases of the junction left unmatched. The CDR3 has 16 amino acids.

The gene calls are TRBV5-1 and TRBJ2-3; perhaps TRBD1 as D (5 bases). Germline assignment: CDR1 SGHRS and CDR2 YFSETQ. V shed 0 bases and J shed 2 bases, with 10 bases lying between them. This CDR3 spans 15 amino acids. The CDR3 sequence: CASSLGQFATDTQYF. The CDR3 DNA follows: TGCGCCAGCAGCTTGGGACAGTTTGCCACAGATACGCAGTATTTT.

The chain carries TRBV7-3 and TRBJ1-2, with 9 bases fitting TRBD1. The CDR3 runs to 14 residues. J gave up 8 bases and V 5 bases, and 9 bases lay outside the gene matches. Germline V CDR1 and CDR2: SGHTA, FQGTGA. The CDR3 spells CASSATGTGKGYTF. For the CDR3, the DNA is TGTGCCAGCAGCGCAACCGGGACAGGGAAAGGCTACACCTTC.

The J gene is TRBJ2-2, the V gene TRBV19, with 8 bases lining up with TRBD2. Trimming removed 10 bases from V and 0 bases from J; junction bases left unmatched: 10. The CDR3 runs to 16 residues. Germline CDR1 is LNHDA and CDR2 is SQIVND (reference sequence). For the CDR3, the DNA is TGTGCCACTAGGCGGGGGGACCCGACGAACACCGGGGAGCTGTTTTTT. It translates to CATRRGDPTNTGELFF. The entire variable domain, with the rest obtained from reference TRBV19 and TRBJ2-2, is as follows: DGGITQSPKYLFRKEGQNVTLSCEQNLNHDAMYWYRQDPGQGLRLIYYSQIVNDFQKGDIAEGYSVSREKKESFPLTVTSAQKNPTAFYLCATRRGDPTNTGELFFGEGSRLTVL.

The chain combines TRBV5-1 with TRBJ2-1; possible D gene TRBD1, 5 bases. Trimming removed 0 bases at V and 2 bases at J, with 9 bases between. CDR1 is SGHRS, CDR2 YFSETQ, per germline. The CDR3 covers 15 residues. This chain's CDR3 is CASSLAGLPYNEQFF. The CDR3 region has the DNA TGCGCCAGCAGCTTGGCAGGGCTACCCTACAATGAGCAGTTCTTC.

V gene TRBV9 combines with J gene TRBJ1-2; D remains unclear. Germline V gene sequence: CDR1 SGDLS, CDR2 YYNGEE. Trimming shortened V by 0 bases and J by 5 bases, and 5 bases separated the two germline ends. CDR3 size: 12 residues. The CDR3 coding sequence is TGTGCCAGCAGCGTAGATATGTATGGCTACACCTTC. Protein sequence: CASSVDMYGYTF.

The rearrangement uses TRBV6-1 and TRBJ1-4, with 7 nucleotides matching TRBD1. CDR1 is MNHNS and CDR2 is SASEGT in the germline V gene. The ends lost 7 bases at V and 0 bases at J; junction bases unmatched: 5. The length of the CDR3 is 15 residues. The CDR3 region is CASNLTGTTNEKLFF. The CDR3 coding sequence is TGTGCCAGCAACCTGACAGGGACAACTAATGAAAAACTGTTTTTT.

This clone was seen more than once but under ten times. The chain employs TRBV28 and TRBJ2-3; possible D gene TRBD1, 5 bases. The CDR3 extends over 14 amino acids. Germline values: CDR1 MDHEN, CDR2 SYDVKM. The V end was cut by 6 bases, the J end by 6 bases, with 16 bases between. The chain's CDR3 is CASSLTGSRDTQYF. CDR3 bases: TGTGCCAGCAGCCTAACAGGTTCCCGGGATACGCAGTATTTT.

This rearrangement joins TRBV7-3 to TRBJ1-1; D perhaps matches TRBD1 (5 bases). V was cut by 5 bases and J by 11 bases, with 21 bases left in between. The CDR3 length is 14 residues. The V gene's germline CDR1 is SGHTA and CDR2 FQGTGA. The CDR3 protein is CASSPDSGSVAAFF. The CDR3 DNA follows: TGTGCCAGCAGCCCCGATTCAGGGTCGGTGGCGGCTTTCTTT.

This clone was found once. This chain connects TRBV19 to TRBJ1-1; D perhaps matches TRBD1 (6 bases). The germline V gene encodes CDR1 LNHDA and CDR2 SQIVND (reference sequence). The CDR3 contains 14 residues. V was trimmed by 6 bases and J by 5 bases, leaving 16 bases between them. The CDR3 spells CASRGGFLRTEAFF. DNA for the CDR3: TGTGCCAGTAGAGGGGGATTCTTAAGGACTGAAGCTTTCTTT.

The chain recombines TRBV5-4 with TRBJ2-7, with a weak D call TRBD1 (5 bases). The CDR3 loop spans 14 amino acids. The V gene lost 0 bases and the J gene lost 5 bases, with 12 bases spanning the gap. Germline loops: CDR1 SGHNT, CDR2 YYREEE (reference sequence). The DNA for the CDR3 is TGTGCCAGCAGCTTGGTTCAGGGCCCCAACGAGCAGTACTTC. It is translated as CASSLVQGPNEQYF.

The gene calls are TRBV5-1 and TRBJ2-1, with D hard to call. V was trimmed by 0 bases and J by 4 bases, leaving 8 bases between them. The V gene's germline CDR1 is SGHRS and CDR2 YFSETQ. The CDR3 length is 14 residues. The CDR3 DNA reads TGCGCCAGCAGCTTGGACCCAGAATACAATGAGCAGTTCTTC. Amino acid sequence: CASSLDPEYNEQFF.